These 27 T cell receptor beta chains were all obtained from the same sample, sequenced in a study of T cell responses to AZD1222 COVID-19 vaccine. This table comes from immunoSEQ multiplex PCR, and its TCRdb copy is limited to in-frame clones, with some not included. This table has about 99,000 clones, about 88% appearing once. The sample here was peripheral blood, taken on day 0 of AZD1222 vaccination. All receptors come from an adult in good health.

The V and J genes are TRBV29-1 and TRBJ1-2, with D tentatively TRBD1 (5 bases). Trimming pared 0 bases from V and 13 bases from J, leaving 12 bases between. The CDR3 sequence is 11 residues long. Germline CDR1 SQVTM, CDR2 ANQGSEA. In DNA, the CDR3 is TGCAGCGTTGAAGACGGAGGGGCCGGCACCTTC. Its protein product is CSVEDGGAGTF.

V usage is TRBV4-1 and J usage is TRBJ1-4; TRBD1 agrees at 8 bases. CDR3 length: 17 amino acids. The ends lost 0 bases at V and 0 bases at J; junction bases unmatched: 3. Germline V gives CDR1 MGHRA, CDR2 YSYEKL. Written as DNA, the CDR3 is TGCGCCAGCAGCCAAGACAGGGGGCGGGCAACTAATGAAAAACTGTTTTTT. Residues: CASSQDRGRATNEKLFF.

The chain couples TRBV10-3 to TRBJ1-6; the match to TRBD1 covers 8 bases. Per germline, CDR1 ENHRY and CDR2 SYGVKD. The CDR3 runs to 16 residues. Losses at the gene ends were 11 bases for V and 5 bases for J; bases not matched to a gene: 14. Here the CDR3 DNA reads TGTGCCGCCCGCTCTCAGGGGGCCGGGGATAATTCACCCCTCCACTTT. The encoded protein is CAARSQGAGDNSPLHF.

This chain connects TRBV6-5 to TRBJ2-5; 10 bases are shared with TRBD1. Germline V CDR1 and CDR2: MNHEY, SVGAGI. CDR3 length equals 14 residues. V lost 6 bases, J lost 4 bases, and 5 bases stayed unmatched. The CDR3 bases are TGTGCCAGCAGACTCGACAGGGGGCTAGAGACCCAGTACTTC. Its protein is CASRLDRGLETQYF.

The CDR3 sequence: CASSPSGQGSEKLFF. CDR3 in DNA: TGTGCCAGCTCACCCTCGGGACAGGGAAGTGAAAAACTGTTTTTT. The J gene is TRBJ1-4, the V gene TRBV18; 9 bases match TRBD1. CDR3 size: 15 residues. The V segment lost 3 bases and the J segment 7 bases; nucleotides outside the gene matches: 6. The germline V gene encodes CDR1 KGHSH and CDR2 LQKENI.

The sample holds one count of this clone. The chain couples TRBV4-2 to TRBJ2-3; 12 bases are a match to TRBD2. The V gene's germline CDR1 is LGHNA and CDR2 YNFKEQ. The CDR3 runs to 17 residues. V gave up 4 bases and J gave up 6 bases; unmatched junction bases: 11. CDR3 in amino acids: CASSPTYPSGGADTQYF. In DNA, the CDR3 is TGTGCCAGCAGCCCCACATACCCTAGCGGGGGGGCCGATACGCAGTATTTT.

V and J are TRBV9 and TRBJ2-7; 7 nucleotides match TRBD1. CDR3 length equals 15 residues. Trimming took 0 bases from V and 5 from J; bases not matched to a gene: 8. Per germline, CDR1 SGDLS and CDR2 YYNGEE. The CDR3 nucleotides are TGTGCCAGCAGCGTAGTTGTAGGGGGCATGAACGAGCAGTACTTC. Translating gives CASSVVVGGMNEQYF.

The V gene is TRBV4-2, the J gene TRBJ2-2, with 7 bases lining up with TRBD2. CDR1 and CDR2 from the germline V gene are LGHNA and YNFKEQ. This CDR3 spans 15 amino acids. J lost 7 bases, V lost 4 bases, and 9 bases had no gene match. The CDR3 bases are TGTGCCAGCAGCCCCGGACTAGTCCTAGGCGGGGAGCTGTTTTTT. Translation: CASSPGLVLGGELFF.

The chain carries TRBV4-1 and TRBJ1-2; no clear D. V lost 5 bases to trimming and J lost 2 bases, with 21 bases between them. The CDR3 runs to 17 residues. The V gene's germline CDR1 is MGHRA and CDR2 YSYEKL. Here the CDR3 DNA reads TGCGCCAGCAGCTTCACGGGAGCGGGTCAGACAAACTATGGCTACACCTTC. Translation: CASSFTGAGQTNYGYTF.

The CDR3 loop reads CASSLGTEAFF. The CDR3 DNA follows: TGTGCCAGCAGCTTGGGTACTGAAGCTTTCTTT. V gene TRBV5-6 combines with J gene TRBJ1-1; no clear D gene. Germline V lookup: CDR1 SGHDT, CDR2 YYEEEE. This CDR3 is built from 11 residues. V was cut by 0 bases and J by 5 bases, with 2 bases left in between. Using reference TRBV5-6 and TRBJ1-1 for the parts outside the CDR3, the full variable domain is DAGVTQSPTHLIKTRGQQVTLRCSPKSGHDTVSWYQQALGQGPQFIFQYYEEEERQRGNFPDRFSGHQFPNYSSELNVNALLLGDSALYLCASSLGTEAFFGQGTRLTVV.

The V and J genes are TRBV6-2 or TRBV6-3 and TRBJ2-7, with 7 positions matching TRBD2. J was trimmed by 5 bases and V by 0 bases; bases with no gene match: 7. Germline V gives CDR1 MNHEY, CDR2 SVGEGT. This CDR3 spans 15 amino acids. The CDR3 is CASSYSGVGGNEQYF. As DNA, the CDR3 is TGTGCCAGCAGTTACTCGGGAGTGGGGGGGAACGAGCAGTACTTC.

The chain uses TRBV3-1 (or the pseudogene TRBV3-2) and TRBJ2-1; D assignment may be TRBD1 or TRBD2 (6 bases each). V gave up 1 base and J gave up 5 bases, with 9 bases separating them. CDR3 length equals 14 residues. CDR1 and CDR2 (germline): LGHDT, YNNKEL (reference sequence). The CDR3 DNA is TGTGCCAGCAGCCAAGTAGGGGGGCACAATGAGCAGTTCTTC. Its protein is CASSQVGGHNEQFF.

CDR3 in DNA: TGTGCCAGCAGCTTGGTACAGGGGTATAATTCACCCCTCCACTTT. Its translation: CASSLVQGYNSPLHF. This sequence joins TRBV5-8 and TRBJ1-6; 7 nucleotides line up with TRBD1. CDR3 length equals 15 residues. With V trimmed by 0 bases and J by 4 bases, 1 base remained unmatched. From germline, CDR1 is SGHTS and CDR2 YDEGEE.

V and J are TRBV29-1 and TRBJ1-1; D is uncertain. V lost 7 bases, J lost 4 bases, and 16 bases lay in between. In germline, CDR1 is SQVTM, CDR2 ANQGSEA. CDR3 size: 13 residues. The CDR3 DNA reads as TGCAGCGCCGTCCGGGGTGAGGCCACTGAAGCTTTCTTT. This sequence encodes CSAVRGEATEAFF.

The chain employs TRBV12-5 and TRBJ1-2; D remains unclear. V shed 6 bases and J shed 7 bases, with 15 bases lying between them. There are 13 residues in the CDR3. Per germline, CDR1 LGHNT and CDR2 FRNRAP. The CDR3 reads CASGGEGGSGYTF. The CDR3 coding sequence is TGTGCTAGTGGGGGTGAGGGAGGGAGTGGCTACACCTTC.

The V call is TRBV19, the J call TRBJ2-1; D may be TRBD2 (6 bases). V dropped 5 bases and J dropped 3 bases, with 11 bases sitting between them. CDR1 is LNHDA and CDR2 is SQIVND in the germline V gene (reference sequence). CDR3 length: 14 residues. The CDR3 is CASSGGTDYNEQFF. Here the CDR3 DNA reads TGTGCCAGTAGTGGGGGGACTGACTACAATGAGCAGTTCTTC.

This sequence joins TRBV7-8 and TRBJ1-2, with D possibly being TRBD1 (5 bases). Germline CDR1 is SGHVS and CDR2 is FQNEAQ. V lost 1 base and J lost 2, with 14 bases in between. This CDR3 contains 16 residues. The CDR3: CASSLVSGQGNYGYTF. The DNA for the CDR3 is TGTGCCAGCAGCTTAGTTAGTGGGCAGGGAAACTATGGCTACACCTTC.

The chain is built from TRBV19 and TRBJ2-3, with D hard to call. Looked up from germline, CDR1 is LNHDA and CDR2 is SQIVND (reference sequence). The V end was cut by 2 bases, the J end by 2 bases, with 11 bases between. This CDR3 is 15 amino acids long. CDR3 sequence (DNA): TGTGCCAGTAGTATATCCCTATTAAACACAGATACGCAGTATTTT. Translation gives CASSISLLNTDTQYF.

The genes are TRBV3-1 (or the pseudogene TRBV3-2) and TRBJ1-4, with 11 nucleotides matching TRBD1. The CDR3 runs 15 residues. CDR1 is LGHDT, CDR2 YNNKEL, per germline (reference sequence). Germline trimming cut 4 bases from V and 8 bases from J; bases unmatched to any gene: 6. The CDR3 DNA is TGTGCCAGCAGCCGGGACAGGGGGAGTGTGGAAAAACTGTTTTTT. Translating gives CASSRDRGSVEKLFF.

The chain employs TRBV13 and TRBJ2-5; no firm D call. Germline V gives CDR1 PRHDT, CDR2 FYEKMQ (reference sequence). This CDR3 is 15 amino acids long. V was cut by 5 bases and J by 4 bases, with 17 bases left in between. The CDR3 DNA follows: TGTGCCAGCAGCCCGTACATCTGGGCCCGAGAGACCCAGTACTTC. It translates to CASSPYIWARETQYF.

The rearrangement uses TRBV30 and TRBJ2-1; TRBD2 might be the D (6 bases). V lost 1 base, J lost 7 bases, and 11 bases lay in between. This CDR3 has 13 residues. Germline V gene lookup returns CDR1 GTSNPN and CDR2 SVGIG (reference sequence). DNA of the CDR3: TGTGCCTGGAGTGGGACTAACTGGAATGAGCAGTTCTTC. Translated, it gives CAWSGTNWNEQFF.

With regard to this clone: The junction departs from germline at one end; a sequencing error may be responsible. This chain connects TRBV10-1 to TRBJ2-5; 8 nucleotides line up with TRBD1. The CDR3 sequence is 16 residues long. The V gene's germline CDR1 is WNHNN and CDR2 SYGVQD (reference sequence). The DNA of the CDR3 is TGCGCCAGCAGTTCGTCCGGGACAGGACTACAAGAAACCCAGTACTTC. Its protein product is CASSSSGTGLQETQYF.

The chain has TRBV2 and TRBJ2-1; possible D gene TRBD2, 6 bases. The length of the CDR3 is 14 residues. Germline CDR1 is SNHLY and CDR2 is FYNNEI. Trimming stripped 3 bases from V and 9 bases from J, with 15 bases between. The CDR3 region has the DNA TGTGCCAGCAGTGAGGCAGCGGGCCAACCTGAGCAGTTCTTC. Translation: CASSEAAGQPEQFF.

V usage is TRBV4-1 and J usage is TRBJ1-2; 7 bases are shared with TRBD1. J lost 0 bases, V lost 4 bases, and 17 bases had no gene match. From germline, CDR1 is MGHRA and CDR2 YSYEKL. The CDR3 runs to 19 residues. Here the CDR3 DNA reads TGCGCCAGCAGCCGCAGGGCTTTCCGGGACAGACCAGCTAACTATGGCTACACCTTC. It is translated as CASSRRAFRDRPANYGYTF.

V and J are TRBV11-2 and TRBJ2-7, with D maybe TRBD1 (6 bases). The CDR3 spans 19 residues. Germline V gene sequence: CDR1 SGHAT, CDR2 FQNNGV. The ends were cut back, 0 bases at V and 2 bases at J, with 23 bases in the middle. CDR3 bases: TGTGCCAGCAGCTTAGAGGGAGTAGGGGGAAAGTCCTTCACCTACGAGCAGTACTTC. This sequence encodes CASSLEGVGGKSFTYEQYF.

The chain links TRBV14 to TRBJ1-4, with D uncertain. Germline CDR1 and CDR2: SGHDN and FVKESK. Trimming removed 0 bases at V and 14 bases at J, with 19 bases between. CDR3 length equals 15 residues. The CDR3 region has the DNA TGTGCCAGCAGCCAAGACGCTGGTTTTTTGCCTGTGCTGTTTTTT. Translation: CASSQDAGFLPVLFF. Supplemented by reference TRBV14 and TRBJ1-4, the full variable domain reads EAGVTQFPSHSVIEKGQTVTLRCDPISGHDNLYWYRRVMGKEIKFLLHFVKESKQDESGMPNNRFLAERTGGTYSTLKVQPAELEDSGVYFCASSQDAGFLPVLFFGSGTQLSVL.

J is TRBJ2-7 and V is TRBV5-4, with D possibly matching TRBD1 (6 bases). The V end lost 0 bases, the J end lost 4 bases, and 11 bases lay between the germline ends. Germline V gives CDR1 SGHNT, CDR2 YYREEE (reference sequence). The CDR3 runs 14 residues. Written as DNA, the CDR3 is TGTGCCAGCAGCTTGGGGCCAGGGGATTACGAGCAGTACTTC. Its protein product is CASSLGPGDYEQYF.